One and the same sample provided the 18 T cell receptor beta chains below, sequenced in a study of response to subunit inactivated influenza vaccine (dated 2018 in TCRdb). The library was prepared using RT-PCR. Instrument used: Illumina HiSeq 2500. TCRdb reworked the public reads: Q25 trimming with fastp, MiXCR clone assembly, productive beta chains retained. One record per CDR3 amino acid sequence lists the most common genes and DNA. This sample gives approximately 520,000 distinct CDR3 sequences in total; about 15% of them show up just once. Around 3% of the sample is taken by the ten largest. This material consisted of CD4+ T cells sorted from PBMCs, taken 23 months after vaccination. The receptors stem from a man aged 50-75 years who received an inactivated influenza vaccine. Donor details come from another sample of the same person, matched by shared clones.

This clonotype was recorded a few times. The chain has TRBV12-3 or TRBV12-4 and TRBJ1-5, with 7 positions matching TRBD1. V dropped 5 bases and J dropped 1; count of bases not matched to a gene: 5. The CDR3 is 15 amino acids. CDR3 residues: CASSRTGLSNQPQHF. CDR3 nucleotide sequence: TGTGCCAGCAGTCGGACAGGTCTAAGCAATCAGCCCCAGCATTTT.

This clonotype was counted between two and nine times. This chain connects TRBV20-1 to TRBJ1-5; no firm D call. This CDR3 has 12 residues. Germline CDR1 DFQATT, CDR2 SNEGSKA (reference sequence). The germline V and J ends were trimmed by 4 bases and 4 bases, with 8 bases remaining between them. For the CDR3, the DNA is TGCAGTGCTACTCAACCAAATCAGCCCCAGCATTTT. Its protein product is CSATQPNQPQHF.

This clonotype has just a few counts. The rearrangement uses TRBV20-1 and TRBJ2-5, with a weak D call TRBD1 (5 bases). The CDR3 is 14 residues long. The V end was cut by 1 base, the J end by 5 bases, with 14 bases between. Germline V CDR1 and CDR2: DFQATT, SNEGSKA (reference sequence). CDR3 sequence: CSARVQGLLETQYF. CDR3 DNA: TGCAGTGCTAGAGTTCAGGGCCTCCTGGAGACCCAGTACTTC.

The chain joins TRBV7-8 to TRBJ2-7; D gene unclear. V was trimmed by 0 bases and J by 2 bases, leaving 11 bases between them. The germline gives CDR1 SGHVS, CDR2 FQNEAQ. This CDR3 region has 15 residues. The CDR3 region has the DNA TGTGCCAGCAGCTTAGCCCTCCTGCCGACCTACGAGCAGTACTTC. It encodes CASSLALLPTYEQYF.

The rearrangement joins TRBV7-8 to TRBJ2-7; D is uncertain. The V and J ends lost 4 bases and 3 bases respectively, with 19 bases between them. CDR1 and CDR2 from the germline V gene are SGHVS and FQNEAQ. The CDR3 is made up of 16 amino acids. For the CDR3, the DNA is TGTGCCAGCAGCTCCACAGACCTACTTGGGTACTACGAGCAGTACTTC. As protein: CASSSTDLLGYYEQYF. The full variable domain, completed using reference TRBV7-8 and TRBJ2-7, is GAGVSQSPRYKVAKRGQDVALRCDPISGHVSLFWYQQALGQGPEFLTYFQNEAQLDKSGLPSDRFFAERPEGSVSTLKIQRTQQEDSAVYLCASSSTDLLGYYEQYFGPGTRLTVT.

This clonotype has at least ten counts. J is TRBJ2-2 and V is TRBV29-1; 9 bases fit TRBD2. The CDR3 has 14 amino acids. Germline CDR1 and CDR2: SQVTM and ANQGSEA. The V segment lost 6 bases and the J segment 1 base; nucleotides outside the gene matches: 3. CDR3 nucleotide sequence: TGCAGCGTCGATAGCGGGAGGAACACCGGGGAGCTGTTTTTT. It specifies CSVDSGRNTGELFF.

This clonotype came up many times. V gene TRBV4-2 combines with J gene TRBJ2-4, with 7 bases that match TRBD1. Germline CDR1 is LGHNA and CDR2 is YNFKEQ. With V trimmed by 3 bases and J by 7 bases, 6 bases remained unmatched. The length of the CDR3 is 14 residues. Here the CDR3 DNA reads TGTGCCAGCAGCCAGGGCGCCAGGGGGAACATTCAGTACTTC. It yields the protein CASSQGARGNIQYF.

In its sample, this clonotype was seen a few times. The gene calls are TRBV4-3 and TRBJ1-1; no firm D call. This CDR3 has 13 residues. Germline CDR1 and CDR2: LGHNA and YSLEER. Trimming pared 0 bases from V and 5 bases from J, leaving 7 bases between. The CDR3 here is CASSQEMRTEAFF. The CDR3 bases are TGCGCCAGCAGCCAAGAAATGAGAACTGAAGCTTTCTTT.

This CDR3 reads CASSYLAGGETGELFF. The CDR3 DNA sequence: TGTGCCAGCAGTTACCTTGCGGGAGGTGAAACCGGGGAGCTGTTTTTT. The gene calls are TRBV6-2 or TRBV6-3 and TRBJ2-2, with 8 bases that match TRBD2. The CDR3 spans 16 residues. The V segment lost 2 bases and the J segment 5 bases; nucleotides outside the gene matches: 7. Germline-derived CDR1 and CDR2 are MNHEY and SVGEGT.

V gene TRBV27 combines with J gene TRBJ1-3; no definite D call. Germline V gene data show CDR1 as MNHEY and CDR2 as SMNVEV (reference sequence). Trimming shortened V by 2 bases and J by 8 bases, and 16 bases separated the two germline ends. This CDR3 is 15 amino acids long. The CDR3 loop reads CASSLQPAGTDTIYF. CDR3 in DNA: TGTGCCAGCAGTTTACAGCCGGCGGGTACAGACACCATATATTTT.

The V gene is TRBV6-2 or TRBV6-3, the J gene TRBJ2-2, with a weak D call TRBD2 (5 bases). Germline lookup yields CDR1 MNHEY and CDR2 SVGEGT. This CDR3 spans 13 amino acids. Deletions cut 5 bases from V and 6 bases from J, with 10 bases between. The CDR3 reads CASSGERSGELFF. The CDR3 DNA sequence: TGTGCCAGCAGTGGGGAGCGGTCCGGGGAGCTGTTTTTT.

This clonotype appeared once. This chain joins TRBV6-2 or TRBV6-3 and TRBJ2-3; D is possibly TRBD1 (5 bases). There are 16 residues in the CDR3. Trimming took off 5 bases at V and 3 bases at J, with 18 bases between the two ends. Per the germline V gene, CDR1 is MNHEY and CDR2 is SVGEGT. The CDR3 sequence is CASSPLPGLRTDTQYF. For the CDR3, the DNA is TGTGCCAGCAGTCCATTGCCAGGGCTTCGGACAGATACGCAGTATTTT.

This chain uses TRBV5-1 with TRBJ2-3; D unclear. The length of the CDR3 is 15 residues. Germline V gene sequence: CDR1 SGHRS, CDR2 YFSETQ. V was pared by 0 bases and J by 5 bases, with 13 bases between. Here the CDR3 reads CASSLALSERDTQYF. In DNA form, the CDR3 reads TGCGCCAGCAGCTTGGCCCTGAGTGAGCGAGATACGCAGTATTTT.

The chain uses TRBV20-1 and TRBJ2-3; the D is unclear. Germline CDR1 DFQATT, CDR2 SNEGSKA (reference sequence). The V gene lost 2 bases and the J gene lost 5 bases, with 8 bases spanning the gap. This CDR3 spans 12 amino acids. In DNA, the CDR3 is TGCAGTGCTAGAAAGACGGGAGATACGCAGTATTTT. Protein: CSARKTGDTQYF.

In its sample, this clonotype was seen many times. The rearrangement uses TRBV12-3 or TRBV12-4 and TRBJ2-4, with 7 nucleotides matching TRBD1. V lost 3 bases to trimming and J lost 8 bases; unmatched junction nucleotides: 4. This CDR3 is 13 amino acids long. CDR3 amino acids: CASSFRQGDIQYF. CDR3 nucleotides: TGTGCCAGCAGTTTCCGGCAGGGGGACATTCAGTACTTC.

This clonotype was found many times. V and J are TRBV3-1 and TRBJ1-6; D might be TRBD1 (5 bases). Trimming stripped 1 base from V and 7 bases from J, with 11 bases between. The CDR3 covers 15 residues. Germline CDR1 reads LGHDT; CDR2 reads YNNKEL (reference sequence). CDR3 nucleotides: TGTGCCAGCAGCCAAGTTGGGCAGGGCAATTCACCCCTCCACTTT. Translating gives CASSQVGQGNSPLHF. The entire variable domain, with the rest obtained from reference TRBV3-1 and TRBJ1-6, is as follows: DTAVSQTPKYLVTQMGNDKSIKCEQNLGHDTMYWYKQDSKKFLKIMFSYNNKELIINETVPNRFSPKSPDKAHLNLHINSLELGDSAVYFCASSQVGQGNSPLHFGNGTRLTVT.

The V gene is TRBV20-1, the J gene TRBJ1-4, with 10 bases fitting TRBD1. The CDR3 sequence is 14 residues long. J lost 11 bases, V lost 6 bases, and 12 bases had no gene match. Per germline, CDR1 DFQATT and CDR2 SNEGSKA (reference sequence). The CDR3 reads CSAATRQGAGKLFF. The CDR3 DNA follows: TGCAGTGCCGCAACCCGACAGGGGGCAGGGAAACTGTTTTTT.

The V gene is TRBV20-1, the J gene TRBJ2-1; tentative D call: TRBD2 (5 bases). There are 13 residues in the CDR3. Trimming removed 3 bases at V and 4 bases at J, with 10 bases between. Looked up from germline, CDR1 is DFQATT and CDR2 is SNEGSKA (reference sequence). CDR3 amino acids: CSASEGRYNEQFF. The CDR3 nucleotides read TGCAGTGCTAGCGAGGGCAGGTACAATGAGCAGTTCTTC.